These 15 T cell receptor beta chains came from one sample sequenced in a study of control samples from healthy donors and cancer patients. Assay used: immunoSEQ multiplex PCR; TCRdb lists only in-frame clones, some missing. This table holds about 86,000 clones, about 88% found once. Specimen: PBMCs. Source of these receptors: a woman aged 50 to 65 with colorectal cancer.

This chain links TRBV4-2 with TRBJ2-6; no definite D call. The CDR3 has 14 residues. Germline V CDR1 and CDR2: LGHNA, YNFKEQ. V lost 1 base, J lost 4 bases, and 5 bases lay in between. The CDR3 sequence is CASSQVPGANVLTF. CDR3 in DNA: TGTGCCAGCAGCCAAGTACCCGGGGCCAACGTCCTGACTTTC.

As DNA, the CDR3 is TGTGCCAGCAGTGACGCGACATCAGTGAATGGCTACACCTTC. This codes for CASSDATSVNGYTF. V gene TRBV2 combines with J gene TRBJ1-2; no reliable D call. This CDR3 comprises 14 residues. The germline CDR1 and CDR2 sequences are SNHLY and FYNNEI. V lost 3 bases to trimming and J lost 6 bases, with 14 bases between them.

V usage is TRBV24-1 and J usage is TRBJ2-1; D is possibly TRBD1 (7 bases). V dropped 5 bases and J dropped 5 bases, with 15 bases sitting between them. The germline CDR1 and CDR2 sequences are KGHDR and SFDVKD. This CDR3 is built from 15 residues. Here the CDR3 reads CATSGPGGINNEQFF. CDR3 bases: TGTGCCACCAGTGGCCCAGGGGGGATAAACAATGAGCAGTTCTTC.

This clone was recorded once. The rearrangement links TRBV7-2 to TRBJ1-4; 11 nucleotides agree with TRBD1. The V segment lost 1 base and the J segment 7 bases; nucleotides outside the gene matches: 11. The CDR3 is made up of 18 amino acids. CDR1 is SGHTA, CDR2 FQGNSA, per germline. The CDR3 nucleotides read TGTGCCAGCAGCTTAGTTCTTATGGACAGGGGGCAGGCTGAAAAACTGTTTTTT. Amino acids: CASSLVLMDRGQAEKLFF. The full variable domain, rest sourced from reference TRBV7-2 and TRBJ1-4, is GAGVSQSPSNKVTEKGKDVELRCDPISGHTALYWYRQSLGQGLEFLIYFQGNSAPDKSGLPSDRFSAERTGGSVSTLTIQRTQQEDSAVYLCASSLVLMDRGQAEKLFFGSGTQLSVL.

The genes are TRBV4-3 and TRBJ1-2, with 8 bases fitting TRBD1. V shed 6 bases, J shed 1 base, and the junction held 1 base outside the gene matches. CDR3 size: 13 residues. Per the germline V gene, CDR1 is LGHNA and CDR2 is YSLEER. The CDR3 reads CASRGQDNYGYTF. The CDR3 DNA reads TGCGCCAGCAGGGGACAGGATAACTATGGCTACACCTTC.

The chain uses TRBV19 and TRBJ1-5, with no clear D. This CDR3 has 16 amino acids. V was trimmed by 4 bases and J by 2 bases, leaving 15 bases between them. CDR1 and CDR2 (germline): LNHDA, SQIVND (reference sequence). Here the CDR3 reads CASSSQGGGGNQPQHF. The CDR3 nucleotides read TGTGCCAGTAGTAGCCAAGGAGGAGGTGGCAATCAGCCCCAGCATTTT. Variable domain in full (rest from reference TRBV19 and TRBJ1-5): DGGITQSPKYLFRKEGQNVTLSCEQNLNHDAMYWYRQDPGQGLRLIYYSQIVNDFQKGDIAEGYSVSREKKESFPLTVTSAQKNPTAFYLCASSSQGGGGNQPQHFGDGTRLSIL.

This chain uses TRBV7-8 with TRBJ1-5; 9 nucleotides match TRBD1. Trimming took 2 bases from V and 0 from J; bases not matched to a gene: 11. The germline gives CDR1 SGHVS, CDR2 FQNEAQ. The CDR3 is made up of 19 amino acids. The CDR3 DNA reads as TGTGCCAGCAGCTTACAGCCGGGACAGGGAGTCCATAGCAATCAGCCCCAGCATTTT. Translation: CASSLQPGQGVHSNQPQHF.

The genes are TRBV7-3 and TRBJ1-1; 9 nucleotides line up with TRBD1. The germline V gene encodes CDR1 SGHTA and CDR2 FQGTGA. J was trimmed by 5 bases and V by 6 bases; bases with no gene match: 7. CDR3 length: 14 amino acids. The DNA for the CDR3 is TGTGCCAGCAGGTATACAGGGGGCGGAACTGAAGCTTTCTTT. Translated: CASRYTGGGTEAFF. The full variable domain, with the rest looked up from reference TRBV7-3 and TRBJ1-1, is GAGVSQTPSNKVTEKGKYVELRCDPISGHTALYWYRQSLGQGPEFLIYFQGTGAADDSGLPNDRFFAVRPEGSVSTLKIQRTERGDSAVYLCASRYTGGGTEAFFGQGTRLTVV.

This clone was recorded only once. This chain joins TRBV2 and TRBJ1-5; TRBD1 matches 10 bases. Germline V gene data show CDR1 as SNHLY and CDR2 as FYNNEI. J was trimmed by 4 bases and V by 4 bases; bases with no gene match: 1. This CDR3 contains 14 residues. In DNA, the CDR3 is TGTGCCAGCAGTGGGACAGGGGGGAATCAGCCCCAGCATTTT. Translation: CASSGTGGNQPQHF.

This clone was seen a handful of times. The chain is built from TRBV6-2 or TRBV6-3 and TRBJ2-3; 11 bases agree with TRBD2. CDR1 is MNHEY, CDR2 SVGEGT, per germline. This CDR3 contains 17 residues. J lost 3 bases, V lost 2 bases, and 7 bases had no gene match. CDR3 sequence: CASSYPSTSGATDTQYF. CDR3 coding DNA: TGTGCCAGCAGTTACCCATCGACTAGCGGGGCGACAGATACGCAGTATTTT.

The V gene is TRBV3-1 (or the pseudogene TRBV3-2), the J gene TRBJ1-3, with 8 bases matching TRBD1. The V segment lost 1 base and the J segment 2 bases; nucleotides outside the gene matches: 4. Germline CDR1 reads LGHDT; CDR2 reads YNNKEL (reference sequence). The length of the CDR3 is 16 residues. CDR3 DNA: TGTGCCAGCAGCCAAGGATCGACAGGGGCTGGAAACACCATATATTTT. This sequence encodes CASSQGSTGAGNTIYF.

The chain combines TRBV7-8 with TRBJ1-1; 9 bases align to TRBD1. This CDR3 contains 15 residues. Germline V CDR1 and CDR2: SGHVS, FQNEAQ. With V trimmed by 5 bases and J by 6 bases, 10 bases remained unmatched. Here the CDR3 DNA reads TGTGCCAGCAGCCTACACAGGGGGCGTTTGCCTGAAGCTTTCTTT. Protein: CASSLHRGRLPEAFF.

The chain has TRBV7-9 and TRBJ2-1, with 9 bases aligning to TRBD2. Trimming cost V 1 base and J 8 bases; bases outside gene matches: 6. This CDR3 has 15 amino acids. Germline V lookup: CDR1 SEHNR, CDR2 FQNEAQ (reference sequence). The CDR3 nucleotides are TGTGCCAGCAGCTTAGGAAGCGGGGGGTCGGATGAGCAGTTCTTC. Its protein is CASSLGSGGSDEQFF.

This sequence joins TRBV6-1 and TRBJ2-6; D possibly matches TRBD1 or TRBD2 (7 bases each). Trimming shortened V by 0 bases and J by 0 bases, and 12 bases separated the two germline ends. Germline CDR1 reads MNHNS; CDR2 reads SASEGT. This CDR3 region has 18 residues. CDR3 amino acids: CASSEAQGGVSGANVLTF. The DNA of the CDR3 is TGTGCCAGCAGTGAAGCCCAGGGGGGGGTCTCTGGGGCCAACGTCCTGACTTTC.

This clone was detected only once. This chain links TRBV7-2 with TRBJ2-5; the D is unclear. With 3 bases removed from V and 4 bases from J, the gap between germline ends came to 9 bases. Germline-derived CDR1 and CDR2 are SGHTA and FQGNSA. The CDR3 has 13 amino acids. The CDR3 nucleotides are TGTGCCAGCAGCTTTTATCTAGGAGAGACCCAGTACTTC. This sequence encodes CASSFYLGETQYF. The whole variable domain, filled in from reference TRBV7-2 and TRBJ2-5, reads GAGVSQSPSNKVTEKGKDVELRCDPISGHTALYWYRQSLGQGLEFLIYFQGNSAPDKSGLPSDRFSAERTGGSVSTLTIQRTQQEDSAVYLCASSFYLGETQYFGPGTRLLVL.